What follows describes a single T cell receptor beta chain. No antigen is known for it. Next came a second PCR, run for roughly 7 to 12 cycles, which used a sample-barcoded 5' primer along with a J-beta primer mix. TCRdb independently ran MiXCR on the 5' RACE reads; one entry per CDR3 protein. Counted here are 1 million or so distinct CDR3 sequences, approximately 25% occurring once; the ten biggest clones make up approximately 0.75%. The data belong to a study of blood T cells in healthy people across ages. Unmatched junction bases numbered 3, after V lost 2 bases and J lost 7 bases. The CDR3 consists of 13 residues. Overall study results and limits: Older age went with lower TCR beta diversity per million T cells, in a roughly linear way.

This sample also belongs to another study, concerning T cells of mothers and their children. As that study records: The TCR beta CDR3 read count exceeded 9.5 million for each mother and was around 3.1 million for each child.

The source of this sequence is a girl aged 2-15 years in good health. The V call is TRBV12-3 or TRBV12-4, the J call TRBJ1-1; 8 nucleotides match TRBD1. Sequences were obtained from blood. The CDR3 sequence is CASSLRQGLEAFF. As DNA, the CDR3 is TGTGCCAGCAGTTTACGACAGGGGCTTGAAGCTTTCTTT.